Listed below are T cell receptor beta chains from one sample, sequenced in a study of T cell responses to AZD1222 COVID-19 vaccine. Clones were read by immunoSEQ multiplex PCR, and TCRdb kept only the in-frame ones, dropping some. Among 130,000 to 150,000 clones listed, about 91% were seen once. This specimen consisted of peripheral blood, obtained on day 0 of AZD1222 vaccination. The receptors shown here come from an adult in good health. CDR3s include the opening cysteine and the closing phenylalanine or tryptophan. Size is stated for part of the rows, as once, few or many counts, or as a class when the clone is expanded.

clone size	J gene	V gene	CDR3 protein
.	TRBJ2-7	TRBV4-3	CASSQGPIAYEQYF
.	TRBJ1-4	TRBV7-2	CASSFQSPRATNEKLFF
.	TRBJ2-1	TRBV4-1	CASSQRTGREQFF
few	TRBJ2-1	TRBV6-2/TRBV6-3	CASSSGGSTYNEQFF
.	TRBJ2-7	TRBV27	CASSLGGRADEQYF
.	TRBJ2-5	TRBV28	CASRGPTQETQYF
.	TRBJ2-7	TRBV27	CASSLSGQFHEQYF
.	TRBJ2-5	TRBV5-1	CASSPGPRDQETQYF
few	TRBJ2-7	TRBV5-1	CASSLRPGGQGISYEQYF
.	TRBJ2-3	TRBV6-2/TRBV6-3	CASRPSTDTQYF
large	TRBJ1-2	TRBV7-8	CASSLQQRTSPFVGYGYTF
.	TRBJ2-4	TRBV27	CASSSKGALAKNIQYF
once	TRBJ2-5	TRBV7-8	CASSLLSGGMETQYF
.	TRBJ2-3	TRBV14	CASSQGGGAWNTQYF
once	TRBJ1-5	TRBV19	CASRRDRGFSNQPQHF
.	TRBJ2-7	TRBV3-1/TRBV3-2	CASSPLIGEQYF
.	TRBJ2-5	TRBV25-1	CASAGTAQETQYF
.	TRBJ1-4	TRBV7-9	CASSALGRRNEKLFF
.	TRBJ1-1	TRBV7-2	CASSLHKRTEAFF
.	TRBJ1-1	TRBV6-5	CASSYSKAGMNTEAFF
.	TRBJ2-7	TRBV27	CASSLRQGGSYEQYF
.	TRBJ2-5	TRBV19	CASSVGLAGGRETQYF
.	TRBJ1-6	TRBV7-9	CASSGTGHNSPLHF
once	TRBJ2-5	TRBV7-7	CASSLLGGQETQYF
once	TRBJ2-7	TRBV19	CASSMWGAEYEQYF
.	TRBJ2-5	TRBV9	CASSTGTSGGASVETQYF
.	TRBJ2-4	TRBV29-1	CSVDRGSDIQYF
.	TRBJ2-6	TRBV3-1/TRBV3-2	CASSQGQGASGANVLTF
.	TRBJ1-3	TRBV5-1	CASSADSSGNTIYF
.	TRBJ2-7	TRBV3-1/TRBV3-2	CASSQGRTYYEQYF
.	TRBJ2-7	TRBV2	CASNPGKFPYEQYF
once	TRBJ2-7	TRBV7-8	CASSLARLAGGSYEQYF